This T cell receptor beta chain stems from a study of CD8+CD57+ T cells in acquired aplastic anemia. Overall study: An average of approximately 3.4 ug of DNA was obtained from sorted CD4+ and CD8+ cells.

This clonotype was counted between two and nine times. Its antigen is not known. The sequenced patients had an expansion of CD8+CD57+ cells seen by flow cytometry. Patients had received no therapy at the time of blood sampling. The V segment lost 7 bases and the J segment 6 bases; nucleotides outside the gene matches: 11. There are 13 residues in the CDR3. Germline V gives CDR1 SQVTM, CDR2 ANQGSEA. Genomic DNA constituted the template upon which TCR beta VDJ and CDR3 profiling was performed. TCRdb processed the reads anew with MiXCR; each CDR3 protein has one entry. The table has roughly 220,000 distinct CDR3 sequences, 55% to 65% seen once. Study results and limitations: Controls did not differ significantly from patients in CD8+ Simpson's diversity.

This chain joins TRBV29-1 and TRBJ1-1; TRBD1 aligns across 7 bases. The receptor comes from a human donor with aplastic anemia. Material: sorted CD4+, CD8+, or CD8+CD57+ T cells (not recorded which) from PBMCs. The CDR3 region is CSADGQVQAEAFF. The CDR3 DNA reads TGCAGCGCCGACGGACAGGTTCAGGCTGAAGCTTTCTTT.